The 28 T cell receptor beta chains presented below share a single source sample, sequenced in a study of blood T cell repertoires in COVID-19. The assay was immunoSEQ multiplex PCR, and TCRdb's table has in-frame clones only and misses some. Among about 43,000 clones listed, roughly 90% were seen once. The sequencing sample was made of peripheral blood. Every receptor here comes from a man in his 60s with active COVID-19.

This sequence joins TRBV4-2 and TRBJ2-2; 8 nucleotides line up with TRBD1. CDR3 size: 16 residues. V gave up 0 bases and J gave up 5 bases; unmatched junction bases: 5. The germline V gene has CDR1 LGHNA and CDR2 YNFKEQ. CDR3 in amino acids: CASSQDRGRGTGELFF. CDR3 DNA: TGTGCCAGCAGCCAAGACAGGGGGCGAGGTACCGGGGAGCTGTTTTTT.

V gene TRBV5-1 combines with J gene TRBJ2-7; D possibly corresponds to TRBD2 (6 bases). The CDR3 runs 16 residues. V shed 4 bases and J shed 2 bases, with 19 bases lying between them. The V gene's germline CDR1 is SGHRS and CDR2 YFSETQ. CDR3 region: CASSPGDGQLPYEQYF. CDR3 nucleotides: TGCGCCAGCAGCCCGGGGGACGGTCAACTTCCCTACGAGCAGTACTTC.

This chain joins TRBV5-5 and TRBJ1-4, with D possibly matching TRBD1 (6 bases). The CDR3 covers 15 residues. CDR1 and CDR2 from the germline V gene are SGHKS and YYEKEE (reference sequence). The V end was cut by 4 bases, the J end by 0 bases, with 10 bases between. CDR3 region: CASSGGAATNEKLFF. CDR3 in DNA: TGTGCCAGCAGCGGGGGGGCTGCAACTAATGAAAAACTGTTTTTT.

This chain joins TRBV5-1 and TRBJ2-2; D possibly corresponds to TRBD1 (5 bases). Trimming shortened V by 0 bases and J by 4 bases, and 10 bases separated the two germline ends. Germline lookup yields CDR1 SGHRS and CDR2 YFSETQ. The CDR3 loop spans 15 amino acids. The CDR3, as DNA: TGCGCCAGCAGCTTGGAGGTAGGGGCCACCGGGGAGCTGTTTTTT. Translated: CASSLEVGATGELFF.

V gene TRBV28 combines with J gene TRBJ1-4; perhaps TRBD1 as D (6 bases). V dropped 8 bases and J dropped 7 bases, with 11 bases sitting between them. The CDR3 has 12 amino acids. Germline-derived CDR1 and CDR2 are MDHEN and SYDVKM. CDR3 residues: CASSQGFEKLFF. In nucleotides, the CDR3 is TGTGCCAGCTCGCAGGGGTTTGAAAAACTGTTTTTT.

This chain connects TRBV6-6 to TRBJ2-7, with 7 positions matching TRBD1. The CDR3 runs 14 residues. Losses at the gene ends were 4 bases for V and 7 bases for J; bases not matched to a gene: 10. CDR1 and CDR2 (germline): MNHNY, SVGAGI (reference sequence). CDR3 nucleotide sequence: TGTGCCAGCAGTTGGGCAGACAGGGATGGGGAGCAGTACTTC. As protein: CASSWADRDGEQYF.

This rearrangement joins TRBV18 to TRBJ2-7; no definite D call. V was cut by 3 bases and J by 5 bases, with 11 bases left in between. The CDR3 length is 13 residues. CDR1 and CDR2 from the germline V gene are KGHSH and LQKENI. CDR3 residues: CASSPQSVNEQYF. The CDR3 region has the DNA TGTGCCAGCTCACCTCAATCGGTCAACGAGCAGTACTTC.

V gene TRBV5-1 combines with J gene TRBJ2-7, with TRBD1 matching over 8 bases. The V gene end was trimmed by 4 bases and the J gene end by 5 bases; junction bases not matched to a gene: 8. Germline lookup yields CDR1 SGHRS and CDR2 YFSETQ. The CDR3 consists of 14 residues. This CDR3 is CASSTGQGRDEQYF. The CDR3, as DNA: TGCGCCAGCAGCACCGGACAGGGCAGGGACGAGCAGTACTTC.

The gene calls are TRBV9 and TRBJ2-1; possible D gene TRBD2, 5 bases. The CDR3 consists of 16 residues. Germline CDR1 and CDR2: SGDLS and YYNGEE. Deletions cut 3 bases from V and 2 bases from J, with 15 bases between. The CDR3 DNA follows: TGTGCCAGCAGCGGAGGAGGCGGTACCACCTACAATGAGCAGTTCTTC. The encoded protein is CASSGGGGTTYNEQFF. Using reference TRBV9 and TRBJ2-1 for the parts outside the CDR3, the full variable domain is DSGVTQTPKHLITATGQRVTLRCSPRSGDLSVYWYQQSLDQGLQFLIQYYNGEERAKGNILERFSAQQFPDLHSELNLSSLELGDSALYFCASSGGGGTTYNEQFFGPGTRLTVL.

J is TRBJ2-7 and V is TRBV6-5; 8 bases align to TRBD1. V lost 2 bases and J lost 5; bases outside the gene matches: 5. The length of the CDR3 is 14 residues. The germline V gene encodes CDR1 MNHEY and CDR2 SVGAGI. The CDR3 here is CASSYGQGRHEQYF. The CDR3 coding sequence is TGTGCCAGCAGTTACGGACAGGGACGCCACGAGCAGTACTTC.

This chain connects TRBV6-2 or TRBV6-3 to TRBJ2-7, with 9 nucleotides matching TRBD1. This CDR3 region has 15 residues. Germline trimming cut 2 bases from V and 2 bases from J; bases unmatched to any gene: 4. The germline V gene has CDR1 MNHEY and CDR2 SVGEGT. CDR3 protein: CASSYTTGGPYEQYF. The DNA for the CDR3 is TGTGCCAGCAGTTACACGACAGGGGGGCCCTACGAGCAGTACTTC.

The CDR3 is CSVLLRGQPYEQYF. As DNA, the CDR3 is TGCAGCGTTTTATTAAGGGGACAGCCCTACGAGCAGTACTTC. The chain links TRBV29-1 to TRBJ2-7; 7 nucleotides align to TRBD1. This CDR3 has 14 amino acids. V shed 5 bases, J shed 2 bases, and the junction held 9 bases outside the gene matches. Germline assignment: CDR1 SQVTM and CDR2 ANQGSEA.

The sample holds one count of this clone. The chain combines TRBV2 with TRBJ2-1, with TRBD2 identical over 12 bases. With V trimmed by 5 bases and J by 8 bases, 7 bases remained unmatched. CDR1 is SNHLY, CDR2 FYNNEI, per germline. This CDR3 spans 15 amino acids. The DNA of the CDR3 is TGTGCCAGCAGTAAAACTAGCGGGAGGATAGATGAGCAGTTCTTC. Encoded protein: CASSKTSGRIDEQFF.

The CDR3 DNA follows: TGCGCCAGCAGTCAATTGACAGGTAACGCAACTAATGAAAAACTGTTTTTT. It specifies CASSQLTGNATNEKLFF. This rearrangement joins TRBV23-1 to TRBJ1-4, with a possible D match to TRBD1 (6 bases). TRBV23-1 is labeled an ORF, and its function is uncertain. Trimming pared 1 base from V and 0 bases from J, leaving 12 bases between. The length of the CDR3 is 17 residues.

This clone was seen only once. This rearrangement joins TRBV7-3 to TRBJ2-2, with 9 bases that match TRBD2. V was pared by 5 bases and J by 7 bases, with 8 bases of the junction left unmatched. Germline loops: CDR1 SGHTA, CDR2 FQGTGA. The CDR3 extends over 15 amino acids. The CDR3 sequence is CASSPRLAADGELFF. CDR3 sequence (DNA): TGTGCCAGCAGCCCAAGACTAGCGGCAGACGGGGAGCTGTTTTTT.

The V call is TRBV29-1, the J call TRBJ2-5, with unresolved D. Germline CDR1 SQVTM, CDR2 ANQGSEA. CDR3 length equals 14 residues. V was pared by 4 bases and J by 9 bases, with 21 bases between. The CDR3 region has the DNA TGCAGCGTTGCCTCAGATGCTACGGGTTCGGCCCAGTACTTC. Its translation: CSVASDATGSAQYF.

The rearrangement uses TRBV7-8 and TRBJ2-3; 9 nucleotides align to TRBD2. Unmatched junction bases numbered 9, after V lost 5 bases and J lost 0 bases. The length of the CDR3 is 17 residues. Germline V gene sequence: CDR1 SGHVS, CDR2 FQNEAQ. CDR3 amino acids: CASSPRASGVSTDTQYF. CDR3 sequence (DNA): TGTGCCAGCAGCCCCAGGGCTAGCGGGGTTAGCACAGATACGCAGTATTTT. Full variable domain (missing parts from reference TRBV7-8 and TRBJ2-3): GAGVSQSPRYKVAKRGQDVALRCDPISGHVSLFWYQQALGQGPEFLTYFQNEAQLDKSGLPSDRFFAERPEGSVSTLKIQRTQQEDSAVYLCASSPRASGVSTDTQYFGPGTRLTVL.

The chain employs TRBV10-3 and TRBJ1-2; TRBD1 matches at 8 bases. This CDR3 comprises 14 residues. V lost 7 bases and J lost 6; bases outside the gene matches: 10. Germline V gene lookup returns CDR1 ENHRY and CDR2 SYGVKD. The CDR3 loop reads CAITNLGQGNGYTF. DNA for the CDR3: TGTGCCATCACTAACCTCGGACAGGGTAATGGCTACACCTTC.

The chain carries TRBV7-3 and TRBJ2-2, with D perhaps matching TRBD1 (5 bases). Germline CDR1 and CDR2: SGHTA and FQGTGA. V was pared by 3 bases and J by 6 bases, with 11 bases between. The CDR3 has 14 amino acids. CDR3 DNA: TGTGCCAGCAGCTTGGGCAGGGCAGCCGGGGAGCTGTTTTTT. Translation gives CASSLGRAAGELFF.

V and J are TRBV3-1 (or the pseudogene TRBV3-2) and TRBJ1-4; D call uncertain. Trimming shortened V by 2 bases and J by 10 bases, and 11 bases separated the two germline ends. The CDR3 totals 13 residues. Germline V lookup: CDR1 LGHDT, CDR2 YNNKEL (reference sequence). CDR3 DNA: TGTGCCAGCAGCCAAAGTAATTTCAGAAAACTGTTTTTT. Translating it yields CASSQSNFRKLFF.

V is TRBV7-8 and J is TRBJ1-5; perhaps TRBD1 as D (5 bases). This CDR3 is built from 14 residues. Deletions cut 5 bases from V and 4 bases from J, with 12 bases between. Looked up from germline, CDR1 is SGHVS and CDR2 is FQNEAQ. In DNA, the CDR3 is TGTGCCAGCAGCGGGACGGGGGGGAATCAGCCCCAGCATTTT. Its protein is CASSGTGGNQPQHF.

With respect to this clone: The junction departs from the called germline gene at one end, perhaps through a read error. This chain links TRBV5-4 with TRBJ1-3; 9 nucleotides agree with TRBD1. This CDR3 spans 11 amino acids. CDR1 SGHNT and CDR2 YYREEE come from the germline V gene (reference sequence). This CDR3 is CASSYDRDRAF. The CDR3, as DNA: TGTGCCAGCAGCTACGACCGGGACAGGGCCTTT.

The V gene is TRBV27, the J gene TRBJ2-1; D not certain. Germline V gene data show CDR1 as MNHEY and CDR2 as SMNVEV (reference sequence). This CDR3 contains 11 residues. Trimming removed 3 bases from V and 10 bases from J, with 7 bases in between. CDR3 sequence reads: CASSLGREQFF. In DNA, the CDR3 is TGTGCCAGCAGTTTGGGCCGGGAGCAGTTCTTC.

The CDR3 sequence is CATSRDNPGLAGVPETQYF. The CDR3 DNA reads TGTGCCACCAGCAGAGACAACCCCGGACTAGCGGGAGTTCCGGAGACCCAGTACTTC. V gene TRBV15 combines with J gene TRBJ2-5; TRBD2 matches at 13 bases. After removal of 0 bases from V and 5 bases from J, the junction contained 12 bases not matched to a gene. This CDR3 contains 19 residues. Germline V lookup: CDR1 LNHNV, CDR2 YYDKDF (reference sequence).

This chain links TRBV5-4 with TRBJ2-2; TRBD2 agrees at 11 bases. This CDR3 comprises 18 residues. Germline V gene sequence: CDR1 SGHNT, CDR2 YYREEE (reference sequence). Trimming took 4 bases from V and 2 from J; bases not matched to a gene: 10. Written as DNA, the CDR3 is TGTGCCAGCAGCCCACCCGGGACTAGCGGAGACAACACCGGGGAGCTGTTTTTT. It is translated as CASSPPGTSGDNTGELFF. Filled out from reference TRBV5-4 and TRBJ2-2, the complete variable domain reads ETGVTQSPTHLIKTRGQQVTLRCSSQSGHNTVSWYQQALGQGPQFIFQYYREEENGRGNFPPRFSGLQFPNYSSELNVNALELDDSALYLCASSPPGTSGDNTGELFFGEGSRLTVL.

This clone was found once. This chain links TRBV6-4 with TRBJ2-1; TRBD1 might be the D (6 bases). Trimming cost V 8 bases and J 5 bases, with 13 bases left between them. Germline CDR1 reads MRHNA; CDR2 reads SNTAGT. The CDR3 spans 13 residues. The DNA for the CDR3 is TGTGCCAGCGCGACAGGCGGACACAATGAGCAGTTCTTC. Protein product: CASATGGHNEQFF.

V and J are TRBV3-1 (or the pseudogene TRBV3-2) and TRBJ1-1; D gene ambiguous. The germline V gene encodes CDR1 LGHDT and CDR2 YNNKEL (reference sequence). Deletions cut 0 bases from V and 7 bases from J, with 15 bases between. The CDR3 contains 15 residues. The chain's CDR3 is CASSQEGARLNEAFF. CDR3 DNA: TGTGCCAGCAGCCAAGAAGGCGCCAGGCTCAATGAAGCTTTCTTT.

The chain couples TRBV18 to TRBJ2-1; possible D gene TRBD1, 5 bases. The CDR3 loop spans 11 amino acids. Trimming stripped 6 bases from V and 8 bases from J, with 8 bases between. From germline, CDR1 is KGHSH and CDR2 LQKENI. CDR3 loop: CASSGLDEQFF. CDR3 coding DNA: TGTGCCAGCTCGGGGCTCGATGAGCAGTTCTTC.